This TCR beta chain was captured in a study of CD8+ T cells in alopecia areata. The sample's treatment: oral pan-JAK inhibitor, 5-10 mg twice daily. cDNA serving as the sequencing template came from extracted, reverse transcribed RNA. The data were produced by immunoSEQ multiplex PCR, yet TCRdb's version contains in-frame clones alone and is incomplete. Found here are approximately 100,000 clones, roughly 60% of them singletons; the top ten hold about 16%. Study observations and caveats: Possibly as an HLA-related effect, TCR sharing across patients appeared less clear than in mice.

CDR1 SGHAT and CDR2 FQNNGV come from the germline V gene. V was trimmed by 5 bases and J by 5 bases, leaving 14 bases between them. The CDR3 is 14 amino acids. With respect to this clone: Its antigen remains unknown.

The rearrangement joins TRBV11-2 to TRBJ2-3; TRBD1 might be the D (6 bases). The material sequenced was CD8+ T cells sorted from blood, taken at week 56, from a patient treated with tofacitinib. This clonotype was sampled from a human donor with alopecia areata. CDR3 nucleotide sequence: TGTGCCAGCAGCCAAAACAGGGAGCAAGATACGCAGTATTTT. Protein sequence: CASSQNREQDTQYF.